This record covers a single TCR beta chain. Its antigen is unknown. Base qualities were left out, and no much larger clone turns up one base away. Other DNA sequences in this specimen translate into the identical CDR3. The sample belongs to a study of T cell responses to AZD1222 COVID-19 vaccine listed by TCRdb under 2021. Some background on the complete study: A total of about 230 trial participants underwent TCR sequencing, of whom approximately 210 received two doses of AZD1222 and about 26 received two doses of the MenACWY control vaccine. Enrollment into the trials was organized by age into subgroups of 18-55, 56-69 and 70-plus years, and those subgroups contained around 150, 28 and 57 TCR-sequenced participants, respectively.

The time point label corresponds to: about 28 days (+/-7) after the second vaccine dose. AZD1222 recipients given second doses at about 4 weeks or at about 12 weeks were pooled, since spike-specific TCR depth and breadth were not found to differ between the two schedules. The vaccinee samples were drawn from two UK trials, COV001 and COV002, one of which was a single-blind randomized controlled phase 2/3 trial testing AZD1222 (ChAdOx1 nCoV-19) in healthy adults. For TCRbeta chain sequencing, PBMC samples were collected from trial participants at day 0 and at day 28 after the second dose. In the germline V gene, CDR1 corresponds to MNHEY and CDR2 to SVGAGI. Between the V and J ends, shortened by 4 bases and 0 bases respectively, the junction contains 9 bases. Including the terminal cysteine and phenylalanine, the CDR3 comprises 14 residues. The CDR3 DNA has 42 bases and is translated from base 1.

The CDR3 regions of human TCRbeta chains were subjected to immunosequencing. As for the original processing: TCRs in the repertoires were compared against a reference library of SARS-CoV-2-specific TCRs that had been generated with the MIRA antigen-specificity platform. Breadth meant the fraction of unique TCRs that were SARS-CoV-2-associated, whereas depth meant the fraction of total T cells that were SARS-CoV-2-associated. Each spike-specific TCR was assigned to its reactive spike region and to a CD4 or CD8 class using the MIRA data. Log10-transformed breadth and depth values were compared by one-way ANOVA with Sidak's multiple comparisons tests. Here the immuneACCESS table is served through TCRdb, limited to in-frame sequences with V and J called. Missing clones are a known gap in these copies; in checked studies unresolved V genes cover under half, and the rest lacks a known reason. The V and J calls and clone size were taken over from that table, and D and trimming were inferred from the DNA. The sample table shows 150,000 or so clones, and roughly 87% are seen once. About 6.5% of the sample is in the top ten clones.

What the research found in general, with its limitations: Because no day 14 peak-response samples were available, the repertoires could be characterized only after the peak T cell response. The 56-69-year group was small, and its depth increase did not reach significance, likely because of low power. Conclusions about previously exposed vaccinees are limited, since just six AZD1222 recipients were seropositive for SARS-CoV-2 at baseline. CD4 TCRs associated with the vaccine covered the entire spike protein, and the dominant responses were in regions 160-218 and 743-854. After two AZD1222 doses, both the breadth and the depth of spike-specific TCRs were significantly higher than at day 0 and than in MenACWY recipients. Participants were mostly white British, with more females than males. The authors suggested clonal diversity may have been underestimated. Reportedly, close to half of the unique spike-specific TCRs recognized epitopes lying outside the regions that are mutated in the B.1.351 and B.1.1.7 variants.

The rearranged segments are TRBV6-5 and TRBJ1-2; a tentative D match to TRBD1 spans 6 bases. The source material was peripheral blood, sampled 28 days after the second AZD1222 dose. The clonotype originates from an adult who received the AZD1222 COVID-19 vaccine. The CDR3 amino acid sequence is: CASSLDRSNYGYTF. Read as DNA, the sequence is TGTGCCAGCAGTTTGGACAGATCTAACTATGGCTACACCTTC.